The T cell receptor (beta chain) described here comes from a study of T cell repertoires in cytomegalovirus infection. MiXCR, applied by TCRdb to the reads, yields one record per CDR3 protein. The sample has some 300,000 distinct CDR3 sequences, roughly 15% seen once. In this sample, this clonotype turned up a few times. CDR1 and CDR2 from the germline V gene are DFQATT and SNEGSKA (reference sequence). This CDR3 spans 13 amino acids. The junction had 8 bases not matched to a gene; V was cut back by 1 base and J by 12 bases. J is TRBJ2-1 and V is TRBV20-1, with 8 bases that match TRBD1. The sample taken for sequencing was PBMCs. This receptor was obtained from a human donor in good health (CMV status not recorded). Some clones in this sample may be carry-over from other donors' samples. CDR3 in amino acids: CSARGQGFDGQFF. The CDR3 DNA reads TGCAGTGCTAGAGGACAGGGGTTCGATGGGCAGTTCTTC.